This TCR beta chain was captured by sequencing in a study of T cell repertoires in cytomegalovirus infection. Across the whole study: From public TCR beta signatures came an indication of both CMV infection and matching HLA type. Points from the study as a whole: HLA-C-restricted CMV clonotypes gave the most frequent clonotype in two of eight donors. Public TCR beta family frequency separated CMV-and-HLA carriers, including in an independent cohort.

Concerning this clonotype: Its antigen is undetermined.

The CDR3 is 14 amino acids. V dropped 7 bases and J dropped 4 bases, with 17 bases sitting between them. TCRdb re-called the reads through MiXCR, storing one row per CDR3 protein. The profile shows some 310,000 distinct CDR3 sequences, about 25% of them singletons. The sequencing here drew on cultured PBMCs, taken from culture after CMV antigen stimulation. This receptor was obtained from a human donor in good health (CMV status not recorded). Some clones in this sample may be carry-over from other donors' samples. The chain recombines TRBV12-3 or TRBV12-4 with TRBJ2-7, with a weak D call TRBD2 (5 bases). DNA of the CDR3: TGTGCCAGCACCACTACTAGATCTTTTTACGAGCAGTACTTC. Its translation: CASTTTRSFYEQYF.